The 31 T cell receptor beta chains in this list originate from one sample, sequenced in a study of cytomegalovirus exposure and HLA in healthy donors. Primers for the PCR totalled 60 Vbeta and 13 Jbeta. Sequencing used immunoSEQ multiplex PCR; TCRdb keeps in-frame clones, though not all of them. Of 150,000 to 180,000 clones in the sample, 70% to 80% were seen once. Material for sequencing was PBMCs. These receptors were collected from a young man in good health and CMV-seropositive.

As to this clone: At one of its ends the junction is not consistent with the germline gene, which may arise from a read error. This CDR3 is CASSLTVYEQYF. The DNA of the CDR3 is TGTGCCAGCAGCTTGACAGTCTACGAGCAGTACTTC. V gene TRBV5-1 combines with J gene TRBJ2-5; possible D gene TRBD1, 5 bases. With the DNA end fitting TRBJ2-7 better, the J assignment may be wrong. The CDR3 contains 12 residues. Per germline, CDR1 SGHRS and CDR2 YFSETQ.

This clone was seen only once. CDR3 coding DNA: TGTGCCAGCAGCTCGGGTCTGAAAAGTCAGCCCCAGCATTTT. It encodes CASSSGLKSQPQHF. The chain has TRBV13 and TRBJ1-5; D ambiguous. CDR1 is PRHDT, CDR2 FYEKMQ, per germline (reference sequence). The CDR3 runs to 14 residues. V dropped 4 bases and J dropped 6 bases, with 13 bases sitting between them. Filled out from reference TRBV13 and TRBJ1-5, the complete variable domain reads AAGVIQSPRHLIKEKRETATLKCYPIPRHDTVYWYQQGPGQDPQFLISFYEKMQSDKGSIPDRFSAQQFSDYHSELNMSSLELGDSALYFCASSSGLKSQPQHFGDGTRLSIL.

V and J are TRBV6-6 and TRBJ2-5, with TRBD1 as a possible D gene (5 bases). The V end lost 4 bases, the J end lost 6 bases, and 12 bases lay between the germline ends. The CDR3 has 13 residues. The V gene's germline CDR1 is MNHNY and CDR2 SVGAGI (reference sequence). The CDR3 DNA is TGTGCCAGCAGTTCCACAGGCCCAAAGACCCAGTACTTC. As protein: CASSSTGPKTQYF.

The genes are TRBV19 and TRBJ2-1; unclear D gene. CDR1 and CDR2 from the germline V gene are LNHDA and SQIVND (reference sequence). V lost 6 bases and J 4 bases, leaving 16 bases between the germline ends. The CDR3 covers 15 residues. Here the CDR3 DNA reads TGTGCCAGTAGAAAGGCAGGCTATCGGTACAATGAGCAGTTCTTC. As protein: CASRKAGYRYNEQFF. The full variable domain, in which reference TRBV19 and TRBJ2-1 provide the parts outside the CDR3, is DGGITQSPKYLFRKEGQNVTLSCEQNLNHDAMYWYRQDPGQGLRLIYYSQIVNDFQKGDIAEGYSVSREKKESFPLTVTSAQKNPTAFYLCASRKAGYRYNEQFFGPGTRLTVL.

The V call is TRBV5-6, the J call TRBJ2-7, with D possibly being TRBD2 (6 bases). The V gene's germline CDR1 is SGHDT and CDR2 YYEEEE. The CDR3 sequence is 12 residues long. The V gene lost 4 bases and the J gene lost 7 bases, with 12 bases spanning the gap. Here the CDR3 DNA reads TGTGCCAGCAGCCTGGGTGGGGGGGAGCAGTACTTC. This codes for CASSLGGGEQYF.

As DNA, the CDR3 is TGTGCCAGCAGCTGGGGGGATTCGGGACAGACAAATGAAAAACTGTTTTTT. Translation: CASSWGDSGQTNEKLFF. The chain uses TRBV5-4 and TRBJ1-4; TRBD1 matches 7 bases. This CDR3 spans 17 amino acids. Germline CDR1 SGHNT, CDR2 YYREEE (reference sequence). With V trimmed by 3 bases and J by 5 bases, 13 bases remained unmatched.

V is TRBV4-2 and J is TRBJ2-5, with D possibly being TRBD1 (6 bases). CDR1 and CDR2 (germline): LGHNA, YNFKEQ. There are 13 residues in the CDR3. The germline V and J ends were trimmed by 5 bases and 4 bases, with 11 bases remaining between them. The DNA for the CDR3 is TGTGCCAGCAGCTTGGGCAGGGGAGAGACCCAGTACTTC. Amino acid sequence: CASSLGRGETQYF.

V is TRBV28 and J is TRBJ2-3; possible D gene TRBD2, 5 bases. The ends were cut back, 2 bases at V and 6 bases at J, with 12 bases in the middle. The CDR3 is 14 amino acids. CDR1 is MDHEN and CDR2 is SYDVKM in the germline V gene. The CDR3 loop reads CASSLLEGSDTQYF. CDR3 sequence (DNA): TGTGCCAGCAGTTTACTCGAGGGTTCGGATACGCAGTATTTT.

The V gene is TRBV28, the J gene TRBJ2-2; 7 bases match TRBD2. This CDR3 has 14 amino acids. The V gene end was trimmed by 6 bases and the J gene end by 4 bases; junction bases not matched to a gene: 5. In germline, CDR1 is MDHEN, CDR2 SYDVKM. CDR3 bases: TGTGCCAGCAGCTTGGCGGGAGTCACCGGGGAGCTGTTTTTT. It is translated as CASSLAGVTGELFF.

In its sample, this clone was seen a few times. This chain connects TRBV19 to TRBJ1-1; TRBD1 agrees at 7 bases. This CDR3 is built from 15 residues. J was trimmed by 2 bases and V by 3 bases; bases with no gene match: 6. The germline V gene encodes CDR1 LNHDA and CDR2 SQIVND (reference sequence). The CDR3 reads CASSMVGGDNTEAFF. DNA of the CDR3: TGTGCCAGTAGTATGGTAGGGGGCGATAACACTGAAGCTTTCTTT.

This clone was counted a single time. CDR3 sequence: CASSLVRGGDEQFF. CDR3 sequence (DNA): TGCGCCAGCAGCTTGGTCCGGGGAGGCGACGAGCAGTTCTTC. The chain combines TRBV5-1 with TRBJ2-1, with D perhaps matching TRBD2 (6 bases). The CDR3 runs 14 residues. The germline V gene encodes CDR1 SGHRS and CDR2 YFSETQ. The V and J ends lost 0 bases and 10 bases respectively, with 14 bases between them.

The J gene is TRBJ1-5, the V gene TRBV25-1; the match to TRBD1 covers 11 bases. Unmatched junction bases numbered 7, after V lost 5 bases and J lost 1 base. Germline V CDR1 and CDR2: MGHDK, SYGVNS. The CDR3 has 17 amino acids. CDR3 in amino acids: CASSSGQGVGSNQPQHF. The CDR3 DNA is TGTGCCAGCAGTTCGGGACAGGGGGTTGGGAGCAATCAGCCCCAGCATTTT.

This clone occurred once. The J gene is TRBJ1-1, the V gene TRBV5-1; TRBD1 might be the D (5 bases). The V gene lost 3 bases and the J gene lost 3 bases, with 24 bases spanning the gap. This CDR3 is 18 amino acids long. Looked up from germline, CDR1 is SGHRS and CDR2 is YFSETQ. The CDR3 is CASSSGAGRAMLDTEAFF. The DNA for the CDR3 is TGCGCCAGCAGCTCTGGGGCAGGGAGGGCTATGTTGGACACTGAAGCTTTCTTT.

The chain links TRBV5-6 to TRBJ1-6; D possibly corresponds to TRBD1 (5 bases). The germline V gene has CDR1 SGHDT and CDR2 YYEEEE. Trimming left V 2 bases short and J 5 bases short, with 14 bases between. The CDR3 extends over 16 amino acids. The DNA for the CDR3 is TGTGCCAGCAGCTTCAGGGTTGCTTTGGATAATTCACCCCTCCACTTT. It specifies CASSFRVALDNSPLHF.

The chain carries TRBV5-1 and TRBJ2-7, with 7 bases that match TRBD2. The germline V gene encodes CDR1 SGHRS and CDR2 YFSETQ. The CDR3 totals 14 residues. Unmatched junction bases numbered 1, after V lost 1 base and J lost 0 bases. This chain's CDR3 is CASSLSGTSYEQYF. Written as DNA, the CDR3 is TGCGCCAGCAGCTTGAGCGGGACCTCCTACGAGCAGTACTTC.

About this clone: In the same sample, other DNA sequences code for this CDR3. CDR3 region: CASSPSGEQFF. CDR3 DNA sequence: TGTGCCAGCTCACCGTCAGGGGAGCAGTTCTTC. This chain uses TRBV18 with TRBJ2-1; TRBD1 is a possible D gene (5 bases). V lost 3 bases and J lost 10, with 7 bases in between. CDR1 is KGHSH and CDR2 is LQKENI in the germline V gene. The CDR3 is made up of 11 amino acids. Filled out from reference TRBV18 and TRBJ2-1, the complete variable domain reads NAGVMQNPRHLVRRRGQEARLRCSPMKGHSHVYWYRQLPEEGLKFMVYLQKENIIDESGMPKERFSAEFPKEGPSILRIQQVVRGDSAAYFCASSPSGEQFFGPGTRLTVL.

The chain links TRBV18 to TRBJ1-2; the D is unclear. CDR1 is KGHSH and CDR2 is LQKENI in the germline V gene. The CDR3 sequence is 14 residues long. V shed 0 bases and J shed 8 bases, with 13 bases lying between them. CDR3 amino acids: CASSPPSGNRGYTF. CDR3 DNA: TGTGCCAGCTCACCACCGTCGGGGAACCGGGGCTACACCTTC.

This chain joins TRBV6-6 and TRBJ2-1, with D maybe TRBD2 (6 bases). There are 16 residues in the CDR3. The germline V gene encodes CDR1 MNHNY and CDR2 SVGAGI (reference sequence). Deletions cut 4 bases from V and 0 bases from J, with 13 bases between. The CDR3 reads CASSSKGGDSYNEQFF. The CDR3 region has the DNA TGTGCCAGCAGTTCCAAAGGAGGGGACTCCTACAATGAGCAGTTCTTC.

The chain recombines TRBV5-1 with TRBJ2-1; TRBD1 matches at 7 bases. V gave up 5 bases and J gave up 12 bases; unmatched junction bases: 17. Germline V gene lookup returns CDR1 SGHRS and CDR2 YFSETQ. This CDR3 has 15 residues. In DNA form, the CDR3 reads TGCGCCAGCAGTTACGGCCGACAGGGATATGGGGTGCAGTTCTTC. This translates into CASSYGRQGYGVQFF.

The rearrangement links TRBV15 to TRBJ1-2, with TRBD1 as a possible D gene (6 bases). The CDR3 sequence is 15 residues long. Germline CDR1 is LNHNV and CDR2 is YYDKDF (reference sequence). The V and J ends lost 0 bases and 4 bases respectively, with 12 bases between them. CDR3 in DNA: TGTGCCACCAGCAGAGAGGACAGCTCGCTCTATGGCTACACCTTC. Amino acids: CATSREDSSLYGYTF.

The rearrangement joins TRBV3-2 to TRBJ2-1; TRBD1, the table's D call, was not compared with the DNA. TRBV3-2 is a pseudogene. The CDR3 is made up of 8 amino acids. CDR3: CASSSPVF. The CDR3, as DNA: TGTGCCAGCAGCTCCCCAGTCTTC.

This sequence joins TRBV2 and TRBJ1-1; D gene ambiguous. V lost 8 bases to trimming and J lost 0 bases, with 10 bases between them. This CDR3 comprises 13 residues. The germline CDR1 and CDR2 sequences are SNHLY and FYNNEI. CDR3 bases: TGTGCCAGCGGCGGGTTTATGAACACTGAAGCTTTCTTT. It specifies CASGGFMNTEAFF.

The rearrangement uses TRBV9 and TRBJ1-6; maybe TRBD1 (5 bases). The V end was cut by 0 bases, the J end by 1 base, with 11 bases between. This CDR3 contains 17 residues. Germline V gene lookup returns CDR1 SGDLS and CDR2 YYNGEE. The CDR3 region has the DNA TGTGCCAGCAGCGTAGGGCAGGGTATATCCTATAATTCACCCCTCCACTTT. Translation: CASSVGQGISYNSPLHF.

The rearrangement joins TRBV19 to TRBJ2-1; D is unresolved. The CDR3 spans 14 residues. Trimming left V 2 bases short and J 6 bases short, with 11 bases between. The germline V gene has CDR1 LNHDA and CDR2 SQIVND (reference sequence). As DNA, the CDR3 is TGTGCCAGTAGTATACGATTCCCCGGCAATGAGCAGTTCTTC. This gives the protein CASSIRFPGNEQFF.

V is TRBV27 and J is TRBJ1-1; D is unclear. Germline V lookup: CDR1 MNHEY, CDR2 SMNVEV (reference sequence). V lost 0 bases to trimming and J lost 7 bases, with 9 bases between them. CDR3 length: 13 residues. As DNA, the CDR3 is TGTGCCAGCAGTTTATCCTGGGGAGATGAAGCTTTCTTT. Its translation: CASSLSWGDEAFF.

In this sample, this clone turned up once. J is TRBJ1-2 and V is TRBV5-4; 10 bases align to TRBD1. The CDR3 is 14 amino acids. Looked up from germline, CDR1 is SGHNT and CDR2 is YYREEE (reference sequence). Unmatched junction bases numbered 6, after V lost 6 bases and J lost 4 bases. The CDR3 coding sequence is TGTGCCAGCAATCCGACAGGGGGCGGCTATGGCTACACCTTC. It yields the protein CASNPTGGGYGYTF.

This clone was detected once. This chain uses TRBV15 with TRBJ1-2; the D gene is possibly TRBD1 (6 bases). The CDR3 extends over 14 amino acids. Per the germline V gene, CDR1 is LNHNV and CDR2 is YYDKDF (reference sequence). Trimming removed 6 bases at V and 2 bases at J, with 13 bases between. CDR3 sequence (DNA): TGTGCCACCAGTCCAAGGGGGATGAACTATGGCTACACCTTC. It translates to CATSPRGMNYGYTF.

This chain uses TRBV6-5 with TRBJ1-2; D gene unclear. Trimming took 0 bases from V and 6 from J, leaving 11 bases between them. Looked up from germline, CDR1 is MNHEY and CDR2 is SVGAGI. This CDR3 region has 14 residues. The CDR3 bases are TGTGCCAGCAGTTACTCGAATCCGGTCCATGGCTACACCTTC. It codes for CASSYSNPVHGYTF.

The V and J genes are TRBV9 and TRBJ2-1; TRBD2 might be the D (6 bases). This CDR3 has 16 residues. The germline gives CDR1 SGDLS, CDR2 YYNGEE. V lost 0 bases, J lost 3 bases, and 13 bases lay in between. The CDR3 here is CASSVVGLAIYNEQFF. The CDR3 bases are TGTGCCAGCAGCGTAGTAGGCCTAGCGATCTACAATGAGCAGTTCTTC.

The chain has TRBV7-2 and TRBJ1-1; TRBD1 might be the D (5 bases). V lost 4 bases and J 1 base, leaving 7 bases between the germline ends. Germline V lookup: CDR1 SGHTA, CDR2 FQGNSA. The length of the CDR3 is 13 residues. The DNA of the CDR3 is TGTGCCAGCAGCTCAGACAGGAACACTGAAGCTTTCTTT. Protein: CASSSDRNTEAFF. Using reference TRBV7-2 and TRBJ1-1 for the parts outside the CDR3, the full variable domain is GAGVSQSPSNKVTEKGKDVELRCDPISGHTALYWYRQSLGQGLEFLIYFQGNSAPDKSGLPSDRFSAERTGGSVSTLTIQRTQQEDSAVYLCASSSDRNTEAFFGQGTRLTVV.

The chain couples TRBV27 to TRBJ2-5; 7 nucleotides align to TRBD1. The germline gives CDR1 MNHEY, CDR2 SMNVEV (reference sequence). The CDR3 is made up of 14 amino acids. After removal of 6 bases from V and 1 base from J, the junction contained 5 bases not matched to a gene. CDR3 in amino acids: CASSRDRFQETQYF. For the CDR3, the DNA is TGTGCCAGCAGCCGGGACAGATTCCAAGAGACCCAGTACTTC.